This T cell receptor beta chain emerged from a study of T cells in Graves' hyperthyroidism and ophthalmopathy. Blood was obtained at the first hyperthyroidism diagnosis, which preceded any ophthalmopathy symptoms. Germline CDR1 GTSNPN, CDR2 SVGIG (reference sequence). The CDR3 has 13 amino acids. This clonotype came up many times. TCR beta CDR3 regions were amplified from RNA transcripts. First-round RT-PCR targeting the TCR CDR3 was performed with the HTBI primer set. Each CDR3 protein gets one entry after TCRdb re-called the multiplex PCR reads with MiXCR. In the table there are a few hundred thousand distinct CDR3 sequences, 15% to 19% of which are singletons.

The sample was blood. The chain has TRBV30 and TRBJ2-1; 8 nucleotides agree with TRBD2. The receptor was isolated from a woman younger than 30 with Graves' hyperthyroidism that later progressed to Graves' ophthalmopathy. CDR3 DNA sequence: TGTGCGCTATCAGGCGGGAGGTACAATGAGCAGTTCTTC. It codes for CALSGGRYNEQFF.